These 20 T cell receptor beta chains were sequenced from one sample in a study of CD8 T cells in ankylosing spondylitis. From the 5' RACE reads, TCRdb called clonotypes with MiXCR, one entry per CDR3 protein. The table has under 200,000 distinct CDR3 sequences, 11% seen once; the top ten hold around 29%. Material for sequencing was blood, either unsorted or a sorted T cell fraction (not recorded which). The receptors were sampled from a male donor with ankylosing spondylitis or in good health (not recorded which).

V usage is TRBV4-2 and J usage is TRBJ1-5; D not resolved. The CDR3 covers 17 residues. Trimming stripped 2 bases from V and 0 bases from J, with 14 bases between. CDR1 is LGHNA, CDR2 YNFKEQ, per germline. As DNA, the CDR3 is TGTGCCAGCAGCCAAAAGAGCGGACTTTCTAGCAATCAGCCCCAGCATTTT. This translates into CASSQKSGLSSNQPQHF.

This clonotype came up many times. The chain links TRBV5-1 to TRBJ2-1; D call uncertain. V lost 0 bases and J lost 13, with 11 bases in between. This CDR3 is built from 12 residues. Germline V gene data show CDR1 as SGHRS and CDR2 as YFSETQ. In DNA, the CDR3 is TGCGCCAGCAGCTTGGAGGTGGGGTTCCAGTTCTTC. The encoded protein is CASSLEVGFQFF.

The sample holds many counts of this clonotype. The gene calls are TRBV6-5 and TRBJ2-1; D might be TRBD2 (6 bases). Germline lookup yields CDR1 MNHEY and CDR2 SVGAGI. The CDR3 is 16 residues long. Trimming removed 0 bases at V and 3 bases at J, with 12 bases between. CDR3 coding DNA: TGTGCCAGCAGTTACTCTCGGCCTAGCGTCTACAATGAGCAGTTCTTC. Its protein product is CASSYSRPSVYNEQFF.

In DNA, the CDR3 is TGTGCCAGCAGCCAAGATGGGCAAATCCAAGAGACCCAGTACTTC. It codes for CASSQDGQIQETQYF. V gene TRBV4-2 combines with J gene TRBJ2-5; D is ambiguous. Trimming stripped 0 bases from V and 1 base from J, with 9 bases between. The germline CDR1 and CDR2 sequences are LGHNA and YNFKEQ. The CDR3 is 15 amino acids.

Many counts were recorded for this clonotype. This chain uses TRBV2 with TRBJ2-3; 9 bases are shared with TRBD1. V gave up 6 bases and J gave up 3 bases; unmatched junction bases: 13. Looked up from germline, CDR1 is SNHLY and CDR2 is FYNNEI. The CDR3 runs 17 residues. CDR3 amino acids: CASRNTGTGFRTDTQYF. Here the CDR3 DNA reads TGTGCCAGCAGAAATACCGGGACAGGGTTTCGAACAGATACGCAGTATTTT.

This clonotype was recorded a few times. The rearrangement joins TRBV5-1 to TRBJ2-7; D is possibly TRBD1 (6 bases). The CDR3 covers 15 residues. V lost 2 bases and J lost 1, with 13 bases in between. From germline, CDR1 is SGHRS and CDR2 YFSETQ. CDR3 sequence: CASSLNRALSYEQYF. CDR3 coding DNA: TGCGCCAGCAGCTTAAACAGGGCGTTATCCTACGAGCAGTACTTC.

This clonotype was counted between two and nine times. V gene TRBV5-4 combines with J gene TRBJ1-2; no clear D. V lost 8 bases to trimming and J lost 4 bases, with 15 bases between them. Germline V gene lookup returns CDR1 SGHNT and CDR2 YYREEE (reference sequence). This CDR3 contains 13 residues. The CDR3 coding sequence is TGTGCCAGTTCGGTGACGGACGGCTATGGCTACACCTTC. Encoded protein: CASSVTDGYGYTF.

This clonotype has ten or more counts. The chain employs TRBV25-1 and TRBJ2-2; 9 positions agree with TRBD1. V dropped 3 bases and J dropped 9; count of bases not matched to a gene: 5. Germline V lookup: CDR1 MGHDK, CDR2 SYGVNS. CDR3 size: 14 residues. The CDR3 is CASSDSQGARELFF. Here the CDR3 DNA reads TGTGCCAGCAGTGACTCACAGGGGGCGCGGGAGCTGTTTTTT.

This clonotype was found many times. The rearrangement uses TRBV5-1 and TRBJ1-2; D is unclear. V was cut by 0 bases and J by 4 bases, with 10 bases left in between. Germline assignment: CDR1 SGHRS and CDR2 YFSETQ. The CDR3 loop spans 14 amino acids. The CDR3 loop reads CASSLAPDPYGYTF. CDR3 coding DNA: TGCGCCAGCAGCTTGGCCCCAGATCCCTATGGCTACACCTTC. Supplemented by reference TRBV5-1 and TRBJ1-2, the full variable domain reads KAGVTQTPRYLIKTRGQQVTLSCSPISGHRSVSWYQQTPGQGLQFLFEYFSETQRNKGNFPGRFSGRQFSNSRSEMNVSTLELGDSALYLCASSLAPDPYGYTFGSGTRLTVV.

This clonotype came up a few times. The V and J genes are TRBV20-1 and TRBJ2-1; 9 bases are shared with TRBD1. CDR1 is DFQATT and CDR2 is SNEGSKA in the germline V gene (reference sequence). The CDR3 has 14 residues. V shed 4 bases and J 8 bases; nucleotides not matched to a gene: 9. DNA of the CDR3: TGCAGTGCTACAGCCGGGACAGGGTGGGATGAGCAGTTCTTC. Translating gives CSATAGTGWDEQFF.

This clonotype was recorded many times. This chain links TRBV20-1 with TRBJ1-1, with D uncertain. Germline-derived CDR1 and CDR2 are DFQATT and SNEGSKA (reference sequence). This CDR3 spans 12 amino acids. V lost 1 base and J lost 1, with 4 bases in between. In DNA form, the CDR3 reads TGCAGTGCTAGAGTGGGGAACACTGAAGCTTTCTTT. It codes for CSARVGNTEAFF.

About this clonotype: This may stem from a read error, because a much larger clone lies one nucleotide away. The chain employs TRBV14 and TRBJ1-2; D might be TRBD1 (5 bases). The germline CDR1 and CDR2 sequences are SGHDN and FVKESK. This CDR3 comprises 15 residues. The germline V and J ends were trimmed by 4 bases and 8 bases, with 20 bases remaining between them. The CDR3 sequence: CASSLASRDVRGYTF. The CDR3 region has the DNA TGTGCCAGCAGCCTAGCCTCGAGGGACGTCAGGGGCTACACCTTC.

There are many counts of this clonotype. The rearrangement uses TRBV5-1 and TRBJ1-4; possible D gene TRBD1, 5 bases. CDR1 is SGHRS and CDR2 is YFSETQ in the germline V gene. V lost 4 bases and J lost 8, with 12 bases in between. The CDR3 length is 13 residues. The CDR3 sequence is CASSLGPTEKLFF. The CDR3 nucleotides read TGCGCCAGCAGCCTGGGACCTACCGAAAAACTGTTTTTT. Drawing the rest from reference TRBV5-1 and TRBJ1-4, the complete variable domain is KAGVTQTPRYLIKTRGQQVTLSCSPISGHRSVSWYQQTPGQGLQFLFEYFSETQRNKGNFPGRFSGRQFSNSRSEMNVSTLELGDSALYLCASSLGPTEKLFFGSGTQLSVL.

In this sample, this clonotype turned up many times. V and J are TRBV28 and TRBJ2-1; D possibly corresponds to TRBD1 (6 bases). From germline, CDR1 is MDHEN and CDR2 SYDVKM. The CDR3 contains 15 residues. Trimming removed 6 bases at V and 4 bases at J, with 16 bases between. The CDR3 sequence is CASREDSSSYNEQFF. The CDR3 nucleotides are TGTGCCAGCAGAGAGGACAGTTCTTCGTACAATGAGCAGTTCTTC.

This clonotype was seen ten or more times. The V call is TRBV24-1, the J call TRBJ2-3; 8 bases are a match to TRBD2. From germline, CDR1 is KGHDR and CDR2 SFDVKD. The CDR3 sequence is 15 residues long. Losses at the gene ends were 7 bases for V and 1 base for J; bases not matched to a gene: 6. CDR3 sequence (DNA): TGTGCCACCAGCATACCGGGACTAGGCACAGATACGCAGTATTTT. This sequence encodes CATSIPGLGTDTQYF.

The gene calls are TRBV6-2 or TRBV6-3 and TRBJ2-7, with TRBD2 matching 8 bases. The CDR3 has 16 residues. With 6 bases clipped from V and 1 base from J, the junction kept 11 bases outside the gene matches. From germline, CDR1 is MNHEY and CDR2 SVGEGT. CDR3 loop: CASSPARLATSYEQYF. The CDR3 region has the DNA TGTGCCAGCAGCCCAGCCCGACTAGCGACGTCCTACGAGCAGTACTTC.

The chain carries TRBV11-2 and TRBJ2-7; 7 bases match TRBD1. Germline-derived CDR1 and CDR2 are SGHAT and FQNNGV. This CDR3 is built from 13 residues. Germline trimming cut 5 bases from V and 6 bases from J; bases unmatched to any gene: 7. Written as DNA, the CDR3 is TGTGCCAGCAGCACCGGGACAGCCACCGAGCAGTACTTC. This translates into CASSTGTATEQYF.

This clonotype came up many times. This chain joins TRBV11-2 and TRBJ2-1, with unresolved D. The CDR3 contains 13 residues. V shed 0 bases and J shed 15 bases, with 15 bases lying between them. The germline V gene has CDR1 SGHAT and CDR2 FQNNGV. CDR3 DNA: TGTGCCAGCAGCTTAGATCGGGCCTCTGAGGTGTTCTTC. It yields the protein CASSLDRASEVFF.

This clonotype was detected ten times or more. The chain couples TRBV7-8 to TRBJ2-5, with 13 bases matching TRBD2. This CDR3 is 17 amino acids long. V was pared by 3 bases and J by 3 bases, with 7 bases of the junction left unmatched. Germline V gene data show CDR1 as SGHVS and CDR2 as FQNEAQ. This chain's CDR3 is CASSLGRGTSGEETQYF. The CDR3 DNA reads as TGTGCCAGCAGCTTGGGGAGGGGGACTAGCGGGGAAGAGACCCAGTACTTC.

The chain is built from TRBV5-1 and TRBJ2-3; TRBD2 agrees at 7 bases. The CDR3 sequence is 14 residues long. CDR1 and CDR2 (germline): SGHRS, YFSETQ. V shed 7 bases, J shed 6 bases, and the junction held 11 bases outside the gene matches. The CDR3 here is CASGLTGGTDTQYF. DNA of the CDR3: TGCGCCAGCGGTCTGACGGGAGGTACGGATACGCAGTATTTT.